The 22 T cell receptor beta chains below come from one sample, sequenced in a study of shared clonotypes between healthy human individuals. Produced via immunoSEQ multiplex PCR; TCRdb's table is partial and in-frame only. The sample includes over 2 million clones, over 85% of them seen just once. Sequencing input: naive CD4+ T cells sorted from blood. This sample's subset: CD45RA+ positively selected. These receptors were taken from a man aged 18 to 29 in good health.

The chain couples TRBV6-5 to TRBJ2-7; D may be TRBD1 or TRBD2 (5 bases each). The CDR3 totals 15 residues. Germline V CDR1 and CDR2: MNHEY, SVGAGI. V lost 2 bases to trimming and J lost 2 bases, with 13 bases between them. In DNA form, the CDR3 reads TGTGCCAGCAGTTACACCGGGACCGGGACCTACGAGCAGTACTTC. Protein: CASSYTGTGTYEQYF.

The rearrangement uses TRBV4-3 and TRBJ1-4; weak D call: TRBD1 (5 bases). This CDR3 spans 17 amino acids. Between the trimmed V and J ends, which lost 1 base and 2 bases, there was a span of 14 bases. Germline-derived CDR1 and CDR2 are LGHNA and YSLEER. The CDR3 loop reads CASSQVMRGVTNEKLFF. As DNA, the CDR3 is TGCGCCAGCAGCCAAGTTATGAGGGGAGTTACTAATGAAAAACTGTTTTTT.

CDR3 nucleotide sequence: TGTGCCAGCAGCTTAGCGAGCAGGTCCTACGAGCAGTACTTC. Its protein is CASSLASRSYEQYF. The chain carries TRBV11-1 and TRBJ2-7; no reliable D call. V shed 0 bases and J shed 1 base, with 7 bases lying between them. In germline, CDR1 is SGHAT, CDR2 FQDESV (reference sequence). CDR3 length: 14 amino acids.

This clone was seen a single time. The chain carries TRBV7-2 and TRBJ1-1; D remains ambiguous. The CDR3 length is 13 residues. Germline CDR1 reads SGHTA; CDR2 reads FQGNSA. Trimming cost V 4 bases and J 0 bases, with 6 bases left between them. The CDR3 spells CASSWAMNTEAFF. CDR3 coding DNA: TGTGCCAGCAGCTGGGCTATGAACACTGAAGCTTTCTTT.

The chain carries TRBV5-1 and TRBJ2-4; D is perhaps TRBD1 (6 bases). Germline CDR1 is SGHRS and CDR2 is YFSETQ. V lost 2 bases and J lost 1, with 16 bases in between. The CDR3 contains 17 residues. The CDR3 protein is CASSFNPRGEAKNIQYF. CDR3 in DNA: TGCGCCAGCAGCTTTAACCCCAGGGGCGAGGCCAAAAACATTCAGTACTTC.

The rearrangement links TRBV25-1 to TRBJ2-3; D not certain. Germline CDR1 and CDR2: MGHDK and SYGVNS. Deletions cut 4 bases from V and 4 bases from J, with 12 bases between. There are 14 residues in the CDR3. CDR3 residues: CASSGDLAPDTQYF. The CDR3 nucleotides read TGTGCCAGCAGTGGTGACTTAGCCCCAGATACGCAGTATTTT.

The chain is built from TRBV27 and TRBJ1-1; TRBD1 matches 7 bases. This CDR3 is built from 15 residues. Germline CDR1 reads MNHEY; CDR2 reads SMNVEV (reference sequence). The trim removed 3 bases at V and 0 bases at J, leaving 4 bases unmatched. DNA of the CDR3: TGTGCCAGCAGTTTCGCCCAGGGGGTGAACACTGAAGCTTTCTTT. As protein: CASSFAQGVNTEAFF.

The chain is built from TRBV6-1 and TRBJ1-2; 7 bases fit TRBD1. Germline lookup yields CDR1 MNHNS and CDR2 SASEGT. The CDR3 covers 16 residues. V shed 4 bases, J shed 2 bases, and the junction held 10 bases outside the gene matches. CDR3 nucleotides: TGTGCCAGCAGTGTGCGGGACAGTCGGTCAAACTATGGCTACACCTTC. Protein product: CASSVRDSRSNYGYTF.

This clone was observed once. V gene TRBV7-2 combines with J gene TRBJ2-1; 9 bases are a match to TRBD2. V was clipped by 1 base and J by 6 bases; unmatched bases: 4. Germline lookup yields CDR1 SGHTA and CDR2 FQGNSA. The CDR3 contains 15 residues. For the CDR3, the DNA is TGTGCCAGCAGCTTAGGGGGTAGCGGGAGCAATGAGCAGTTCTTC. Translation: CASSLGGSGSNEQFF.

V usage is TRBV6-6 and J usage is TRBJ2-7, with 7 bases fitting TRBD1. V dropped 6 bases and J dropped 0; count of bases not matched to a gene: 11. The CDR3 sequence is 16 residues long. Germline V lookup: CDR1 MNHNY, CDR2 SVGAGI (reference sequence). The CDR3 loop reads CASRAPPGQNSYEQYF. The CDR3 nucleotides are TGTGCCAGCAGAGCTCCCCCGGGACAGAACTCCTACGAGCAGTACTTC.

The chain uses TRBV5-1 and TRBJ2-1, with 10 bases that match TRBD2. Germline assignment: CDR1 SGHRS and CDR2 YFSETQ. There are 15 residues in the CDR3. V lost 2 bases and J lost 4; bases outside the gene matches: 3. This CDR3 is CASSFLAGVYNEQFF. CDR3 DNA sequence: TGCGCCAGCAGCTTTCTAGCGGGAGTGTACAATGAGCAGTTCTTC.

The chain uses TRBV19 and TRBJ2-1; 8 nucleotides agree with TRBD1. This CDR3 has 14 amino acids. Germline V gene sequence: CDR1 LNHDA, CDR2 SQIVND (reference sequence). With 5 bases clipped from V and 6 bases from J, the junction kept 6 bases outside the gene matches. CDR3 sequence reads: CASSSAGGPNEQFF. In DNA, the CDR3 is TGTGCCAGTAGTTCGGCAGGGGGCCCCAATGAGCAGTTCTTC.

This chain connects TRBV27 to TRBJ2-1; TRBD2 aligns across 12 bases. After removal of 6 bases from V and 12 bases from J, the junction contained 18 bases not matched to a gene. Germline-derived CDR1 and CDR2 are MNHEY and SMNVEV (reference sequence). The CDR3 has 17 residues. For the CDR3, the DNA is TGTGCCAGCAGCCCCCCGAGGGCTAGCGGGAGGGCCTTGGCGCAGTTCTTC. Translated: CASSPPRASGRALAQFF.

This clone was seen just once. The V gene is TRBV7-3, the J gene TRBJ2-3, with D uncertain. V shed 5 bases and J shed 2 bases, with 8 bases lying between them. The CDR3 spans 13 residues. Germline CDR1 is SGHTA and CDR2 is FQGTGA. The DNA for the CDR3 is TGTGCCAGCAGCAAAGAGATCACAGATACGCAGTATTTT. The encoded protein is CASSKEITDTQYF.

The chain combines TRBV27 with TRBJ1-3; 9 bases agree with TRBD1. Germline V gene data show CDR1 as MNHEY and CDR2 as SMNVEV (reference sequence). V gave up 4 bases and J gave up 2 bases; unmatched junction bases: 3. This CDR3 is 15 amino acids long. As DNA, the CDR3 is TGTGCCAGCAGTTCCCACAGGGGGCCTGGAAACACCATATATTTT. Amino acids: CASSSHRGPGNTIYF.

This chain uses TRBV6-5 with TRBJ2-7; D gene uncertain. With 2 bases removed from V and 1 base from J, the gap between germline ends came to 12 bases. In germline, CDR1 is MNHEY, CDR2 SVGAGI. This CDR3 has 15 residues. CDR3 in amino acids: CASSYHPGQSYEQYF. The CDR3 DNA reads as TGTGCCAGCAGTTACCACCCGGGTCAATCCTACGAGCAGTACTTC.

The CDR3 is CASNGGLDGYTF. CDR3 coding DNA: TGTGCCAGCAACGGGGGGCTTGATGGCTACACCTTC. The V and J genes are TRBV2 and TRBJ1-2, with D possibly being TRBD1 (6 bases). The length of the CDR3 is 12 residues. V lost 7 bases to trimming and J lost 6 bases, with 12 bases between them. Germline V gene lookup returns CDR1 SNHLY and CDR2 FYNNEI.

The chain uses TRBV5-1 and TRBJ2-3; D perhaps matches TRBD2 (6 bases). This CDR3 spans 16 amino acids. V lost 2 bases to trimming and J lost 4 bases, with 17 bases between them. Germline CDR1 is SGHRS and CDR2 is YFSETQ. The CDR3 nucleotides are TGCGCCAGCAGCTTCGGCCCACGGAGGGCAGCAGATACGCAGTATTTT. Encoded protein: CASSFGPRRAADTQYF. The entire variable domain, with the rest obtained from reference TRBV5-1 and TRBJ2-3, is as follows: KAGVTQTPRYLIKTRGQQVTLSCSPISGHRSVSWYQQTPGQGLQFLFEYFSETQRNKGNFPGRFSGRQFSNSRSEMNVSTLELGDSALYLCASSFGPRRAADTQYFGPGTRLTVL.

The gene calls are TRBV25-1 and TRBJ1-1; D might be TRBD1 (6 bases). The CDR3 is made up of 16 amino acids. The germline gives CDR1 MGHDK, CDR2 SYGVNS. V lost 7 bases to trimming and J lost 0 bases, with 18 bases between them. The DNA for the CDR3 is TGTGCCAGCACTCCCATAGTAAGGGGGTTGAACACTGAAGCTTTCTTT. It encodes CASTPIVRGLNTEAFF.

The rearrangement joins TRBV15 to TRBJ2-7; unclear D gene. Trimming removed 0 bases from V and 3 bases from J, with 9 bases in between. Germline V gene lookup returns CDR1 LNHNV and CDR2 YYDKDF (reference sequence). The CDR3 is 14 amino acids. CDR3 region: CATSRDPRSYEQYF. CDR3 in DNA: TGTGCCACCAGCAGAGATCCCAGGAGCTACGAGCAGTACTTC.

The V gene is TRBV9, the J gene TRBJ2-1; D is unresolved. Trimming pared 0 bases from V and 5 bases from J, leaving 12 bases between. Germline values: CDR1 SGDLS, CDR2 YYNGEE. This CDR3 has 15 amino acids. The CDR3 DNA is TGTGCCAGCAGCGTAGGTAGTCGAGTAGACAATGAGCAGTTCTTC. Protein: CASSVGSRVDNEQFF.

This chain links TRBV10-3 with TRBJ1-5, with D hard to call. Trimming pared 3 bases from V and 9 bases from J, leaving 9 bases between. This CDR3 region has 12 residues. CDR1 ENHRY and CDR2 SYGVKD come from the germline V gene. As DNA, the CDR3 is TGTGCCATCAGTGATTCCCGGGGGCCCCAGCATTTT. As protein: CAISDSRGPQHF.